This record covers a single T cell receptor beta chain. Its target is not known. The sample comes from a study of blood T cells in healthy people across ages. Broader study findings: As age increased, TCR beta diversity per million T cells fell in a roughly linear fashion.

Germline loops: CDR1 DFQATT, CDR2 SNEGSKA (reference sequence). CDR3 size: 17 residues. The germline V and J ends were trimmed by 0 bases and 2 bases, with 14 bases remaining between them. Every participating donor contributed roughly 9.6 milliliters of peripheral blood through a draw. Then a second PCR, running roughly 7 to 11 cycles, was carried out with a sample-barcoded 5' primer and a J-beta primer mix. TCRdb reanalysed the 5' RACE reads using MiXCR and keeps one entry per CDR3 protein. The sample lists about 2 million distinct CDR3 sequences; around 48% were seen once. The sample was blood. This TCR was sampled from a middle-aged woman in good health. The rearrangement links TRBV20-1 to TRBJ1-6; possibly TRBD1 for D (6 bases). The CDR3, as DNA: TGCAGTGCTAGAGATGATGGGCCAGGGGCCTATAATTCACCCCTCCACTTT. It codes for CSARDDGPGAYNSPLHF.